The clone carrying this TCR beta chain was seen just once. Other DNA sequences in the sample encode the same CDR3. The data stem from a study of control samples from healthy donors and cancer patients. V shed 1 base and J shed 5 bases, with 11 bases lying between them. This CDR3 comprises 14 residues. CDR1 MNHNS and CDR2 SASEGT come from the germline V gene. Assay: immunoSEQ multiplex PCR; the TCRdb copy retains only in-frame clones and omits some. There are about 50,000 clones in the sample; approximately 94% occur only once, and just under 0.8% lies in the top ten. The sample was PBMCs. The sequence was obtained from a young man with colorectal cancer. The chain links TRBV6-1 to TRBJ1-2; no firm D call. The CDR3 region has the DNA TGTGCCAGCAGTGAAGGGGTGGGGTGGTATGGCTACACCTTC. Translated: CASSEGVGWYGYTF.